The 27 T cell receptor beta chains given below trace back to one sample, sequenced in a study of CD8 T cells in Susac syndrome. RNA was extracted with the RNeasy kit, and a quantity of about 0.5 to 1 ug was reverse transcribed using random hexamers. TCRdb itself ran the immunoSEQ multiplex PCR reads through MiXCR, one entry per CDR3 protein. The sample records roughly 250,000 distinct CDR3 sequences, 90% to 97% being singletons. The sample taken for sequencing was CD4+ T cells from PBMCs. Source of these receptors: a human donor with Susac syndrome.

The J gene is TRBJ2-1, the V gene TRBV29-1, with D possibly being TRBD1 (5 bases). CDR3 length equals 14 residues. Germline lookup yields CDR1 SQVTM and CDR2 ANQGSEA. V lost 4 bases to trimming and J lost 3 bases, with 13 bases between them. The CDR3 nucleotides are TGCAGCGTTGTGTCACAGGAGTTCTACAATGAGCAGTTCTTC. Translation: CSVVSQEFYNEQFF.

The chain couples TRBV5-1 to TRBJ2-2; D unresolved. With 4 bases removed from V and 6 bases from J, the gap between germline ends came to 16 bases. The V gene's germline CDR1 is SGHRS and CDR2 YFSETQ. The CDR3 loop spans 15 amino acids. This CDR3 is CASSKDGYPAGELFF. The CDR3, as DNA: TGCGCCAGCAGCAAGGACGGATACCCCGCCGGGGAGCTGTTTTTT.

The rearrangement links TRBV19 to TRBJ1-1; D might be TRBD1 (6 bases). The V gene's germline CDR1 is LNHDA and CDR2 SQIVND (reference sequence). The CDR3 consists of 13 residues. V was pared by 3 bases and J by 5 bases, with 10 bases between. The CDR3 nucleotides are TGTGCCAGTAGTATTTATACAGGGACTGAAGCTTTCTTT. Its protein is CASSIYTGTEAFF.

This rearrangement joins TRBV5-1 to TRBJ2-7; 11 bases match TRBD2. Trimming at V came to 6 bases and at J to 7 bases, leaving 6 bases not matched to a gene. The germline V gene has CDR1 SGHRS and CDR2 YFSETQ. This CDR3 is built from 13 residues. CDR3 nucleotide sequence: TGCGCCAGCATGCTAGCGGGAGGCGGGGAGCAGTACTTC. Protein product: CASMLAGGGEQYF.

The chain carries TRBV29-1 and TRBJ2-4, with D perhaps matching TRBD1 (6 bases). Germline CDR1 is SQVTM and CDR2 is ANQGSEA. This CDR3 comprises 15 residues. V lost 5 bases to trimming and J lost 2 bases, with 16 bases between them. CDR3 region: CSVQTGGMTKNIQYF. Here the CDR3 DNA reads TGCAGCGTTCAGACAGGCGGAATGACCAAAAACATTCAGTACTTC.

In its sample, this clonotype was seen once. The junction differs from germline at one of its ends, possibly a read error. This rearrangement joins TRBV7-7 to TRBJ2-1; D possibly matches TRBD1 or TRBD2 (5 bases each). The CDR3 is 12 amino acids. Germline V lookup: CDR1 SSHAT, CDR2 FNYEAQ (reference sequence). CDR3 protein: CASSDWGNEQFF. The CDR3 DNA follows: TGTGCTAGCAGCGACTGGGGGAATGAGCAGTTCTTC.

CDR3 region: CASSPARAGANVLTF. The CDR3 DNA is TGTGCCAGCTCACCGGCGAGGGCTGGGGCCAACGTCCTGACTTTC. The genes are TRBV18 and TRBJ2-6; the D gene is possibly TRBD2 (5 bases). Trimming removed 3 bases from V and 2 bases from J, with 8 bases in between. CDR1 is KGHSH and CDR2 is LQKENI in the germline V gene. CDR3 length: 15 amino acids.

The chain has TRBV20-1 and TRBJ2-6, with a possible D match to TRBD1 (6 bases). This CDR3 is built from 19 residues. V dropped 5 bases and J dropped 0 bases, with 23 bases sitting between them. CDR1 DFQATT and CDR2 SNEGSKA come from the germline V gene (reference sequence). The CDR3 loop reads CSACRQAKVWGSGANVLTF. CDR3 coding DNA: TGCAGTGCTTGTCGACAGGCCAAGGTTTGGGGCTCTGGGGCCAACGTCCTGACTTTC.

CDR3 DNA sequence: TGTGCCAGCAGCCCTCCGGGACTAGCGGGAGTCCTCAATGAGCAGTTCTTC. Its translation: CASSPPGLAGVLNEQFF. The chain uses TRBV27 and TRBJ2-1, with 14 bases identical to TRBD2. Per germline, CDR1 MNHEY and CDR2 SMNVEV (reference sequence). Trimming at V came to 6 bases and at J to 6 bases, leaving 10 bases not matched to a gene. This CDR3 spans 17 amino acids.

The chain is built from TRBV7-9 and TRBJ1-1; no reliable D call. Germline-derived CDR1 and CDR2 are SEHNR and FQNEAQ (reference sequence). CDR3 length equals 13 residues. The ends were cut back, 1 base at V and 8 bases at J, with 11 bases in the middle. CDR3 amino acids: CASSLEWQKEAFF. The CDR3 DNA sequence: TGTGCCAGCAGCTTAGAATGGCAGAAAGAAGCTTTCTTT.

The rearrangement links TRBV20-1 to TRBJ1-1; unclear D gene. Germline V CDR1 and CDR2: DFQATT, SNEGSKA (reference sequence). This CDR3 is 13 amino acids long. V gave up 6 bases and J gave up 10 bases, with 21 bases separating them. CDR3 sequence: CSAQLGKGVRAFF. In DNA form, the CDR3 reads TGCAGTGCCCAGTTGGGGAAGGGTGTTAGAGCTTTCTTT.

This chain uses TRBV2 with TRBJ1-2; TRBD1 might be the D (6 bases). Germline CDR1 and CDR2: SNHLY and FYNNEI. The ends were cut back, 0 bases at V and 5 bases at J, with 10 bases in the middle. This CDR3 has 14 amino acids. CDR3: CASSEAGGGYGYTF. The DNA of the CDR3 is TGTGCCAGCAGTGAAGCAGGGGGTGGGTATGGCTACACCTTC.

In its sample, this clonotype was seen once. V gene TRBV29-1 combines with J gene TRBJ2-1, with D tentatively TRBD2 (7 bases). Germline lookup yields CDR1 SQVTM and CDR2 ANQGSEA. This CDR3 is 14 amino acids long. The V gene lost 8 bases and the J gene lost 3 bases, with 17 bases spanning the gap. The CDR3 reads CSLGGREDYNEQFF. The CDR3, as DNA: TGCAGCTTGGGGGGGCGGGAAGACTACAATGAGCAGTTCTTC.

This chain joins TRBV6-2 or TRBV6-3 and TRBJ2-1, with 7 bases fitting TRBD2. The CDR3 is made up of 13 amino acids. Germline assignment: CDR1 MNHEY and CDR2 SVGEGT. Trimming at V came to 3 bases and at J to 12 bases, leaving 8 bases not matched to a gene. The CDR3 DNA follows: TGTGCCAGCAGTTATGGAGCGGGATCCCGGCAGTTCTTC. Encoded protein: CASSYGAGSRQFF.

This chain joins TRBV6-5 and TRBJ1-5, with D perhaps matching TRBD1 (6 bases). The V end was cut by 5 bases, the J end by 4 bases, with 15 bases between. This CDR3 region has 15 residues. In germline, CDR1 is MNHEY, CDR2 SVGAGI. The CDR3 bases are TGTGCCAGCAGTAGGGACATTTGGGGGAATCAGCCCCAGCATTTT. It specifies CASSRDIWGNQPQHF.

This sequence joins TRBV11-3 and TRBJ1-2; 9 nucleotides agree with TRBD1. The junction had 4 bases not matched to a gene; V was cut back by 0 bases and J by 8 bases. Per germline, CDR1 SGHNT and CDR2 YENEEA. The CDR3 is made up of 14 amino acids. The CDR3 DNA sequence: TGTGCCAGCAGCTTAGATGGGACAGGGTTCGGCTACACCTTC. Its protein is CASSLDGTGFGYTF.

This clonotype occurred once. The gene calls are TRBV11-2 and TRBJ2-7; 10 bases map to TRBD2. V gave up 6 bases and J gave up 6 bases; unmatched junction bases: 8. The germline CDR1 and CDR2 sequences are SGHAT and FQNNGV. This CDR3 region has 14 residues. The CDR3 DNA is TGTGCCAGCAGTCACACTAGCGGGAATGGCGAGCAGTACTTC. Translation gives CASSHTSGNGEQYF.

V gene TRBV7-8 combines with J gene TRBJ1-1; 10 nucleotides align to TRBD1. This CDR3 has 15 residues. The germline V gene has CDR1 SGHVS and CDR2 FQNEAQ. Unmatched junction bases numbered 2, after V lost 1 base and J lost 3 bases. The CDR3 sequence: CASSLVGQGYTEAFF. Written as DNA, the CDR3 is TGTGCCAGCAGCTTAGTGGGACAGGGGTACACTGAAGCTTTCTTT.

The rearrangement links TRBV7-9 to TRBJ2-4, with 7 bases lining up with TRBD1. Trimming at V came to 4 bases and at J to 7 bases, leaving 10 bases not matched to a gene. This CDR3 is built from 15 residues. Germline V gene data show CDR1 as SEHNR and CDR2 as FQNEAQ (reference sequence). DNA of the CDR3: TGTGCCAGCAGCTCACAGGGGACAGCGCGCAACATTCAGTACTTC. It codes for CASSSQGTARNIQYF.

The chain recombines TRBV25-1 with TRBJ1-1; TRBD1 is a possible D gene (5 bases). Germline CDR1 is MGHDK and CDR2 is SYGVNS. The CDR3 contains 15 residues. V was pared by 3 bases and J by 1 base, with 12 bases between. This chain's CDR3 is CASSEDTGGNTEAFF. As DNA, the CDR3 is TGTGCCAGCAGTGAGGACACCGGGGGGAACACTGAAGCTTTCTTT.

The gene calls are TRBV28 and TRBJ1-2; D gene unclear. Germline loops: CDR1 MDHEN, CDR2 SYDVKM. V lost 8 bases and J 4 bases, leaving 11 bases between the germline ends. The CDR3 is made up of 12 amino acids. CDR3 in DNA: TGTGCCAGCGGATTGTTACTCTATGGCTACACCTTC. Translated, it gives CASGLLLYGYTF.

DNA of the CDR3: TGCAGCGTTATGCGGTGGGGCGATAGTGATGGCTACACCTTC. Translating it yields CSVMRWGDSDGYTF. This chain uses TRBV29-1 with TRBJ1-2; tentatively, D is TRBD1 (5 bases). Germline V gene sequence: CDR1 SQVTM, CDR2 ANQGSEA. The CDR3 is made up of 14 amino acids. V was clipped by 5 bases and J by 6 bases, with 19 bases between them.

The rearrangement links TRBV9 to TRBJ1-2, with no clear D. The germline CDR1 and CDR2 sequences are SGDLS and YYNGEE. V was pared by 7 bases and J by 6 bases, with 19 bases between. This CDR3 is built from 14 residues. In DNA form, the CDR3 reads TGTGCCAGCGCTGCCGGGCCAGGCCTCCATGGCTACACCTTC. Protein product: CASAAGPGLHGYTF.

The gene calls are TRBV29-1 and TRBJ1-1, with D unclear. Germline-derived CDR1 and CDR2 are SQVTM and ANQGSEA. The CDR3 covers 12 residues. Trimming shortened V by 7 bases and J by 1 base, and 10 bases separated the two germline ends. The CDR3 protein is CSAPSPNTEAFF. The DNA of the CDR3 is TGCAGCGCCCCTTCGCCGAACACTGAAGCTTTCTTT.

The rearrangement uses TRBV7-9 and TRBJ1-4; no clear D gene. The CDR3 totals 13 residues. The germline V and J ends were trimmed by 5 bases and 7 bases, with 11 bases remaining between them. The germline V gene encodes CDR1 SEHNR and CDR2 FQNEAQ (reference sequence). CDR3 loop: CASSIPGTEKLFF. CDR3 coding DNA: TGTGCCAGCAGCATCCCGGGAACTGAAAAACTGTTTTTT.

The gene calls are TRBV27 and TRBJ1-2; tentative D call: TRBD1 (6 bases). The CDR3 loop spans 15 amino acids. V gave up 3 bases and J gave up 2 bases, with 13 bases separating them. Germline V gene sequence: CDR1 MNHEY, CDR2 SMNVEV (reference sequence). The CDR3 nucleotides read TGTGCCAGCAGTTTCTCGGACAGTATCAACTATGGCTACACCTTC. As protein: CASSFSDSINYGYTF.

J is TRBJ2-7 and V is TRBV14; D not resolved. The CDR3 is 16 residues long. V was cut by 0 bases and J by 7 bases, with 19 bases left in between. From germline, CDR1 is SGHDN and CDR2 FVKESK. This chain's CDR3 is CASSQEGYGRSWEQYF. CDR3 bases: TGTGCCAGCAGCCAAGAAGGGTACGGAAGGTCGTGGGAGCAGTACTTC. Full variable domain (remainder filled in from reference TRBV14 and TRBJ2-7): EAGVTQFPSHSVIEKGQTVTLRCDPISGHDNLYWYRRVMGKEIKFLLHFVKESKQDESGMPNNRFLAERTGGTYSTLKVQPAELEDSGVYFCASSQEGYGRSWEQYFGPGTRLTVT.